What follows is one T cell receptor beta chain and its context. The target antigen is unknown. The entry originates in a study of brain metastases from non-small cell lung cancer. Study observations and caveats: Expanded T-cell clones appeared in around 58% of brain metastases over primaries. Brain metastases had lower T-cell infiltration than primary tumors. Paired brain metastases and primary tumors largely shared TCR repertoires.

The CDR3 is 14 residues long. Germline lookup yields CDR1 LNHDA and CDR2 SQIVND (reference sequence). J gave up 4 bases and V 3 bases, and 0 bases lay outside the gene matches. Sequencing was performed with immunoSEQ multiplex PCR; in TCRdb, only in-frame clones are kept and a portion is missing. The sample records 400 to 500 clones, about four fifths being singletons. The sequencing input was tissue from a brain metastasis. The chain employs TRBV19 and TRBJ2-7; 13 nucleotides match TRBD2. The TCR originated in a donor aged 40 or over with non-small cell lung cancer. DNA for the CDR3: TGTGCCAGTAGTATGGGACTAGCGGGGTACGAGCAGTACTTC. It yields the protein CASSMGLAGYEQYF. Full variable domain (outside the CDR3, taken from reference TRBV19 and TRBJ2-7): DGGITQSPKYLFRKEGQNVTLSCEQNLNHDAMYWYRQDPGQGLRLIYYSQIVNDFQKGDIAEGYSVSREKKESFPLTVTSAQKNPTAFYLCASSMGLAGYEQYFGPGTRLTVT.